Below are 7 T cell receptor beta chains sequenced from a single sample in a study of T-cell reconstitution after alpha-beta-depleted transplantation in children. As it was prepared, the TCRbeta library received unique molecular identifiers. TCRdb passed the PCR reads through MiXCR, listing each CDR3 protein once. The sample contains 200,000 to 250,000 distinct CDR3 sequences, around 13% of which appear only once. Sequenced material: PBMCs from the stem cell graft donor, taken from the stem cell graft. The receptors were sampled from a human donor who donated a stem cell graft to a child with acute lymphoblastic leukemia.

There are many counts of this clonotype. CDR3: CSVEERYEQYF. CDR3 sequence (DNA): TGCAGCGTTGAAGAGAGATACGAGCAGTACTTC. The chain uses TRBV29-1 and TRBJ2-7; unclear D gene. Germline V gene lookup returns CDR1 SQVTM and CDR2 ANQGSEA. The CDR3 sequence is 11 residues long. V gave up 0 bases and J gave up 4 bases, with 4 bases separating them.

In this sample, this clonotype turned up many times. The chain links TRBV6-5 to TRBJ1-6, with 9 bases identical to TRBD1. V shed 7 bases and J 8 bases; nucleotides not matched to a gene: 6. The germline gives CDR1 MNHEY, CDR2 SVGAGI. The CDR3 contains 14 residues. CDR3 in DNA: TGTGCCAGCAACCGGGACAGGGTGTATTCACCCCTCCACTTT. It specifies CASNRDRVYSPLHF.

This clonotype has at least ten counts. The rearrangement joins TRBV2 to TRBJ2-1, with 10 bases identical to TRBD2. This CDR3 is 14 amino acids long. Germline loops: CDR1 SNHLY, CDR2 FYNNEI. V shed 3 bases, J shed 4 bases, and the junction held 0 bases outside the gene matches. Here the CDR3 reads CASSDSGRYNEQFF. As DNA, the CDR3 is TGTGCCAGCAGTGATAGCGGGAGGTACAATGAGCAGTTCTTC.

This clonotype was counted at least ten times. The gene calls are TRBV7-9 and TRBJ2-7; no definite D call. This CDR3 contains 14 residues. In germline, CDR1 is SEHNR, CDR2 FQNEAQ (reference sequence). The germline V and J ends were trimmed by 4 bases and 1 base, with 11 bases remaining between them. The CDR3 nucleotides read TGTGCCAGCAGCTCCGGGTGGGGTTCCTACGAGCAGTACTTC. Translating it yields CASSSGWGSYEQYF.

Of note for this clonotype: Just one base apart from a much larger clone, this may be a read error. This chain uses TRBV11-2 with TRBJ2-7; D tentatively fits TRBD1 or TRBD2 (6 bases each). Deletions cut 5 bases from V and 6 bases from J, with 11 bases between. The V gene's germline CDR1 is SGHAT and CDR2 FQNNGV. This CDR3 is built from 12 residues. The DNA for the CDR3 is TGTGCCAGCAGCACACCGGGGGCCGAGCAGTACTTC. Translation: CASSTPGAEQYF.

This chain links TRBV6-1 with TRBJ1-6; D is unclear. There are 12 residues in the CDR3. The V gene's germline CDR1 is MNHNS and CDR2 SASEGT. V was shortened by 7 bases and J by 10 bases, with 11 bases between the two germline ends. The CDR3 DNA reads TGTGCCAGCACGGCGGGGTCCTCACCCCTCCACTTT. Its protein product is CASTAGSSPLHF.

This clonotype was detected many times. The rearrangement joins TRBV6-5 to TRBJ1-2; D remains unclear. The CDR3 extends over 15 amino acids. The V gene's germline CDR1 is MNHEY and CDR2 SVGAGI. The germline V and J ends were trimmed by 2 bases and 3 bases, with 13 bases remaining between them. The CDR3 here is CASSYGRVEDYGYTF. In nucleotides, the CDR3 is TGTGCCAGCAGTTACGGTAGGGTAGAGGACTATGGCTACACCTTC.